The sequence of this TCR beta chain was determined in a study of cytomegalovirus exposure and HLA in healthy donors. 13 Jbeta primers and 60 Vbeta primers were used for the PCR. TCRdb's table, derived via immunoSEQ multiplex PCR, lists solely in-frame clones and lacks some. The top ten hold approximately 2.6% of the sample, which has about 130,000 clones, around 73% seen once. These donors, healthy bone marrow donors, were studied. In its sample, this clone was seen a few times. In germline, CDR1 is SGHTA, CDR2 FQGNSA. The CDR3 runs 13 residues. V was pared by 1 base and J by 2 bases, with 5 bases between.

Sequencing was carried out using PBMCs. The chain joins TRBV7-2 to TRBJ1-1; no clear D gene. The TCR sequence derives from a human donor in good health. The CDR3 nucleotides read TGTGCCAGCAGCTTAGGACAAAACACTGAAGCTTTCTTT. Translation gives CASSLGQNTEAFF.